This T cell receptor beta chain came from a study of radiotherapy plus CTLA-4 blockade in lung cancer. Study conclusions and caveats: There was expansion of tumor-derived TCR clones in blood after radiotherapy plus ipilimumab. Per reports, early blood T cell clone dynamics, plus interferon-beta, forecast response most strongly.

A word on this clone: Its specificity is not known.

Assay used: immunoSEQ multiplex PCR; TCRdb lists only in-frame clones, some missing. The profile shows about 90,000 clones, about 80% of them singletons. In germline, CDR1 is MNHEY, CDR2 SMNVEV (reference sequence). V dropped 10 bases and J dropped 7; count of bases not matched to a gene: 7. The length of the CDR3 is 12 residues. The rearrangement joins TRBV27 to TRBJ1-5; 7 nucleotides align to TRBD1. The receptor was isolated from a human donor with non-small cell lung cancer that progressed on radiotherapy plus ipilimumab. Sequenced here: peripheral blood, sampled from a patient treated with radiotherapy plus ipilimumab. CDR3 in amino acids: CATRTGAQPQHF. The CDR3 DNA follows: TGTGCCACGAGAACAGGGGCCCAGCCCCAGCATTTT.